This note documents a single T cell receptor beta chain sequence. The antigen is undetermined. One end of the junction varies from germline; a read error may be responsible. This sample was taken from a study of tumor and adjacent non-tumor tissue in lung cancer. General study findings and limits: Significantly higher TCR diversity was found in tumor than normal lung.

TCRbeta libraries were built with three rounds of nested PCR, modified from ARM-PCR. TCRdb itself ran the multiplex PCR reads through MiXCR, one entry per CDR3 protein. The sample yields 60,000 to 70,000 distinct CDR3 sequences, more than 75% seen once. The V gene's germline CDR1 is MNHEY and CDR2 SVGAGI. CDR3 size: 15 residues. No cell sorting was done before RNA was extracted from the tissue. The normal lung tissue was taken more than 3 cm from the tumor edge. Chemotherapy-naive patients with new lung cancer underwent thoracic surgery in China, August–November 2014. The clonotype comes from a man aged 55 to 70 with non-small cell lung cancer. This chain links TRBV6-5 with TRBJ1-2, with D uncertain. Sequenced input: distant non-tumor lung tissue. CDR3 protein: CANSRRGGNNYGYTF. In DNA, the CDR3 is TGTGCCAACAGTCGACGGGGTGGAAATAACTATGGCTACACCTTC.